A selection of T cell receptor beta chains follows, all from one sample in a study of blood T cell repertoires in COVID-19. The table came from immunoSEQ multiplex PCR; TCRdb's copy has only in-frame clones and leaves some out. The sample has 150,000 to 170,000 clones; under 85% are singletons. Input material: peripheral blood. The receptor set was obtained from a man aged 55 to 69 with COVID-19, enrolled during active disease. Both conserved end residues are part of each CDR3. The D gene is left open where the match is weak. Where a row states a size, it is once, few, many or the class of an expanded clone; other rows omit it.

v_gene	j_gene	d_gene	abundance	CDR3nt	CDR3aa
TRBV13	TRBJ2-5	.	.	TGTGCCAGCAGCCTAAAGGGGGAGAATTTAAAGACCCAGTACTTC	CASSLKGENLKTQYF
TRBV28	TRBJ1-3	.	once	TGTGCCAGCAGTTCGGCTGGAAACACCATATATTTT	CASSSAGNTIYF
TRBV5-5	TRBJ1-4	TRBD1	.	TGTGCCAGCAGCTTGGCAGGGGGAGGCAGTTTTGGTGAAAAACTGTTTTTT	CASSLAGGGSFGEKLFF
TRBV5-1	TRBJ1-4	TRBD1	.	TGCGCCAGCAGCTTAAACAGGGGGCGTGAAAAACTGTTTTTT	CASSLNRGREKLFF
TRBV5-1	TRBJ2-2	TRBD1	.	TGCGCCAGCAGCGGGGGACAGAGCACCGGGGAGCTGTTTTTT	CASSGGQSTGELFF
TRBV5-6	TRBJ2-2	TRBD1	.	TGTGCCAGCAGCTTTTTAGGACAGGGGTCCGGAATCGCCGGGGAGCTGTTTTTT	CASSFLGQGSGIAGELFF
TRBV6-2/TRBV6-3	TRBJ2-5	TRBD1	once	TGTGCCAGCAGTTACCCCGGGACAGGGGTTGGTGGGTACCAAGAGACCCAGTACTTC	CASSYPGTGVGGYQETQYF
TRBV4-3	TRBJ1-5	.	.	TGCGCCAGCAGCCAAGAAAACAGGGCTAATCAGCCCCAGCATTTT	CASSQENRANQPQHF
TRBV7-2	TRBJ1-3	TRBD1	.	TGTGCCAGCAGCTTAGGGACAGGGTGGAACTCTGGAAACACCATATATTTT	CASSLGTGWNSGNTIYF
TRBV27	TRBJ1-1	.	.	TGTGCCAGCAGTTTCGAACAGTTAGGGAACACTGAAGCTTTCTTT	CASSFEQLGNTEAFF
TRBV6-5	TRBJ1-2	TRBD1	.	TGTGCCAGCAGGATAGGACAGGGGACGTACGGCTACACCTTC	CASRIGQGTYGYTF
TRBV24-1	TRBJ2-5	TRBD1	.	TGTGCCACCAGTGATCCCGGACAGGGGCGAGGGGAGACCCAGTACTTC	CATSDPGQGRGETQYF
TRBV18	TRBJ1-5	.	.	TGTGCCAGCTCACCATTTGGGGGGTCGAATCAGCCCCAGCATTTT	CASSPFGGSNQPQHF
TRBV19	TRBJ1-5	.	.	TGTGCCAGTAGTATGCTCAGGGTGAGCAATCAGCCCCAGCATTTT	CASSMLRVSNQPQHF
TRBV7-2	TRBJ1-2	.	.	TGTGCCAGCAGCCGTGGGGGGGCGGAGGGCTACACCTTC	CASSRGGAEGYTF
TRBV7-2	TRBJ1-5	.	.	TGTGCCAGCAGCCCCCGGAGCGGCAATCAGCCCCAGCATTTT	CASSPRSGNQPQHF
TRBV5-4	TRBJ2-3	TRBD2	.	TGTGCTGTGACTAGCGGGGGATTCACAGATACGCAGTATTTT	CAVTSGGFTDTQYF
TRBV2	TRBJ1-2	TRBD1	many	TGTGCCAGCAGTGACGAGGGACAGGGGGCAGGAGGCTACACCTTC	CASSDEGQGAGGYTF
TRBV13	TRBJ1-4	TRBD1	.	TGTGCCAGCAGGGGGGACAGTAATGAAAAACTGTTTTTT	CASRGDSNEKLFF
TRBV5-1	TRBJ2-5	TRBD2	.	TGCGCCAGCAGCCAACGGTGGGGGGGTGAGACCCAGTACTTC	CASSQRWGGETQYF
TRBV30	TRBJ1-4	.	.	TGTGCCTGGAGTGTACAAAGCGGTGAAAAACTGTTTTTT	CAWSVQSGEKLFF
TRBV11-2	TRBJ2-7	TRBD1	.	TGTGCCAGCAGCCTGGGACAGGCCAGCTCCTACGAGCAGTACTTC	CASSLGQASSYEQYF
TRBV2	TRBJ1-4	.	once	TGTGCCAGCAGCTCGGGGGGGGCTTGGGAAAAACTGTTTTTT	CASSSGGAWEKLFF
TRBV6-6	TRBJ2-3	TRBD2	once	TGTGCCAGCACCTCTCCCCACAGCGGGACCGCAGATACGCAGTATTTT	CASTSPHSGTADTQYF
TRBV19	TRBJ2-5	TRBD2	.	TGTGCCAGTAGTATAGATTCTTTTTTACGGGGGACTAAACAAGAGACCCAGTACTTC	CASSIDSFLRGTKQETQYF
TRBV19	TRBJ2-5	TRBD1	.	TGTGCCAGTAGTATTAACACAGGGGACCAAGAGACCCAGTACTTC	CASSINTGDQETQYF
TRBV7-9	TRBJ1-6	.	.	TGTGCCAGCAGCGCCCGCACAGGTTCGATGGATTCACCCCTCCACTTT	CASSARTGSMDSPLHF
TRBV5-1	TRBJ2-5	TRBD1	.	TGCGCCAGCAAGGACAGGGTTGGCCAAGAGACCCAGTACTTC	CASKDRVGQETQYF
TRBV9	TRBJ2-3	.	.	TGTGCCAGCAGCGTAGGAGGTAGGAGCACAGATACGCAGTATTTT	CASSVGGRSTDTQYF
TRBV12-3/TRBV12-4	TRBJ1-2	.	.	TGTGCCTCAGAAAGGGGGGGCGGCTACACCTTC	CASERGGGYTF
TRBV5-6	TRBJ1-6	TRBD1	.	TGTGCCAGCAGTTACCGGGACAGGGATAATTCACCCCTCCACTTT	CASSYRDRDNSPLHF
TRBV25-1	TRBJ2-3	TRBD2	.	TGTGCCAGCAGTGAAGTCGGGAGGTCAGATACGCAGTATTTT	CASSEVGRSDTQYF
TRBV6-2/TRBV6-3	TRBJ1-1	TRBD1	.	TGTGCCAGCAGTGTACCGGGACAGGGATTCTTCGCTGAAGCTTTCTTT	CASSVPGQGFFAEAFF
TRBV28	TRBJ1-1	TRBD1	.	TGTGCCAGCATGGACAGGGGGATGAACACTGAAGCTTTCTTT	CASMDRGMNTEAFF
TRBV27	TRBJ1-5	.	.	TGTGCCAGCAGCTACCAGGGAACCCAGCCCCAGCATTTT	CASSYQGTQPQHF
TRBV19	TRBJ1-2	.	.	TGTGCCAGTAGCCTAACAGGGAACGGCTACACCTTC	CASSLTGNGYTF
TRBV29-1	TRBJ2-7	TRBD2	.	TGCAGCGTTGAGTCGGGTGGGACTAGGACCTACGAGCAGTACTTC	CSVESGGTRTYEQYF
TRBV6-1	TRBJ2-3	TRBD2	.	TGTGCCAGCAGTGAAAGAGCGGGAGGGCCCACAGATACGCAGTATTTT	CASSERAGGPTDTQYF
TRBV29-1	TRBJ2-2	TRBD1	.	TGCAGCGCCTCTGGGACAGAAATCACCGGGGAGCTGTTTTTT	CSASGTEITGELFF
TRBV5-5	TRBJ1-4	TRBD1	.	TGTGCCAGCAGCTTTCAGGGGGGACGGACCACAACTAATGAAAAACTGTTTTTT	CASSFQGGRTTTNEKLFF
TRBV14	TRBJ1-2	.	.	TGTGCCAGCAGCCCAATGGGCCCTAACTATGGCTACACCTTC	CASSPMGPNYGYTF
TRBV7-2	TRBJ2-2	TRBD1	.	TGTGCCAGCAGCCGCCCAGGGACAGCGATCACCGGGGAGCTGTTTTTT	CASSRPGTAITGELFF
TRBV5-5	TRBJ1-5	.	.	TGTGCCAGCAGCTTGTGGGACTCACCCTCCAATCAGCCCCAGCATTTT	CASSLWDSPSNQPQHF
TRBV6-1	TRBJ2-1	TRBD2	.	TGTGCCAGCAGTACTAGCGGGGGCAGCAATGAGCAGTTCTTC	CASSTSGGSNEQFF
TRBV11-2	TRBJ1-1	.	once	TGTGCCAGCAGCTTAGCTCTACAGGGAACTGAAGCTTTCTTT	CASSLALQGTEAFF
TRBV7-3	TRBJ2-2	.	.	TGTGCCAGCGGGGAGATTAACACCGGGGAGCTGTTTTTT	CASGEINTGELFF
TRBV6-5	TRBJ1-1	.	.	TGTGCCAGCAGGAACGGGGGGAGCCCTGAAGCTTTCTTT	CASRNGGSPEAFF
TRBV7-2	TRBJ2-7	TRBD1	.	TGTGCCAGCAGCACCCCGGGACAGGGTTGGGGCGAGCAGTACTTC	CASSTPGQGWGEQYF
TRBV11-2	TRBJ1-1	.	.	TGTGCCAGCAGCTTAGGTGGCAGGGTAGCCACTGAAGCTTTCTTT	CASSLGGRVATEAFF
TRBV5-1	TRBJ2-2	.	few	TGCGCCAGCAGCGAACAGGGAACGAACACCGGGGAGCTGTTTTTT	CASSEQGTNTGELFF
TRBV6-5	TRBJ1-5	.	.	TGTGCCAGCGTCCACGGAGGTGACCAGCCCCAGCATTTT	CASVHGGDQPQHF
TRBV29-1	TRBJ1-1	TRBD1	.	TGCAGCGCAGGACAGGGCCTCAACACTGAAGCTTTCTTT	CSAGQGLNTEAFF
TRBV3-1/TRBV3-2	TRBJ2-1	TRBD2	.	TGTGCCAGCAGCCAAGATAAAACTAGCGGGGCTTGTTGGAATGAGCAGTTCTTC	CASSQDKTSGACWNEQFF
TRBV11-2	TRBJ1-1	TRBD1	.	TGTGCCAGCAGCACCCCGGGAGTTGCGGGACAGCCCCTTAAGAGGGATTTCTTT	CASSTPGVAGQPLKRDFF
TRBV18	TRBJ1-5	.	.	TGTGCCAGCTCACCTTCTACATCAGGGGACGGCAATCAGCCCCAGCATTTT	CASSPSTSGDGNQPQHF